This entry features one TCR beta chain sequence. Antigen: not known. This sample stems from a study of cytomegalovirus exposure and HLA in healthy donors. Both 60 Vbeta primers and 13 Jbeta primers went into the PCR. Clones were read by immunoSEQ multiplex PCR, and TCRdb kept only the in-frame ones, dropping some. The sample has around 170,000 clones; 75% to 85% are singletons. Study-level findings and limits: HLA alleles were associated with around 17,000 TCR beta sequences in a later analysis at 0.05 false discovery rate. Later on, a genetic analysis was performed. It linked a missense variant in DCLRE1C with V- and J-gene trimming of TCR beta.

The sequence was obtained from a young woman in good health and CMV-seronegative. Sequencing was performed on PBMCs.

In DNA form, the CDR3 reads TGTGCCAGCAGTTTACACACAGGGACTCAGCCCCAGCATTTT. The encoded protein is CASSLHTGTQPQHF. V and J are TRBV28 and TRBJ1-5, with D tentatively TRBD1 (6 bases). Germline lookup yields CDR1 MDHEN and CDR2 SYDVKM. Trimming stripped 2 bases from V and 6 bases from J, with 11 bases between. The CDR3 totals 14 residues.